Shown below are 9 T cell receptor beta chains from a single sample sequenced in a study of cytomegalovirus exposure and HLA in healthy donors. PCR was performed using 60 Vbeta and 13 Jbeta primers. Measured with immunoSEQ multiplex PCR; TCRdb has only the in-frame clones, and not every one. The sample holds 210,000 or so clones, 85% to 90% seen once. Sequenced: PBMCs. The receptor set was obtained from a woman between 18 and 29 years old in good health and CMV-seronegative.

The chain carries TRBV5-4 and TRBJ1-4; D may be TRBD1 (6 bases). V was cut by 2 bases and J by 3 bases, with 17 bases left in between. Germline-derived CDR1 and CDR2 are SGHNT and YYREEE (reference sequence). This CDR3 comprises 17 residues. The CDR3 loop reads CASSFAYQGGANEKLFF. CDR3 in DNA: TGTGCCAGCAGCTTTGCCTATCAAGGGGGTGCTAATGAAAAACTGTTTTTT.

J is TRBJ2-5 and V is TRBV13, with D unresolved. From germline, CDR1 is PRHDT and CDR2 FYEKMQ (reference sequence). V lost 4 bases to trimming and J lost 4 bases, with 13 bases between them. CDR3 size: 14 residues. CDR3 bases: TGTGCCAGCAGCTCTAATGGGCAACGAGAGACCCAGTACTTC. This codes for CASSSNGQRETQYF. The full variable domain, in which reference TRBV13 and TRBJ2-5 provide the parts outside the CDR3, is AAGVIQSPRHLIKEKRETATLKCYPIPRHDTVYWYQQGPGQDPQFLISFYEKMQSDKGSIPDRFSAQQFSDYHSELNMSSLELGDSALYFCASSSNGQRETQYFGPGTRLLVL.

This sequence joins TRBV10-3 and TRBJ2-5; D is unclear. Germline V gene data show CDR1 as ENHRY and CDR2 as SYGVKD. There are 14 residues in the CDR3. Trimming removed 0 bases from V and 1 base from J, with 6 bases in between. The CDR3 here is CAISESYSQETQYF. In DNA form, the CDR3 reads TGTGCCATCAGTGAGTCGTACAGCCAAGAGACCCAGTACTTC.

V usage is TRBV2 and J usage is TRBJ2-5; weak D call: TRBD1 (6 bases). V was shortened by 7 bases and J by 4 bases, with 19 bases between the two germline ends. The germline V gene encodes CDR1 SNHLY and CDR2 FYNNEI. The CDR3 length is 15 residues. As DNA, the CDR3 is TGTGCCAGCAACCTAGGACAGAAACCAGGAGAGACCCAGTACTTC. Translation gives CASNLGQKPGETQYF. The whole variable domain, remainder taken from reference TRBV2 and TRBJ2-5, is EPEVTQTPSHQVTQMGQEVILRCVPISNHLYFYWYRQILGQKVEFLVSFYNNEISEKSEIFDDQFSVERPDGSNFTLKIRSTKLEDSAMYFCASNLGQKPGETQYFGPGTRLLVL.

This chain joins TRBV4-2 and TRBJ2-5; TRBD1 matches 7 bases. Trimming removed 3 bases from V and 3 bases from J; junction bases left unmatched: 10. CDR1 and CDR2 (germline): LGHNA, YNFKEQ. The CDR3 has 16 residues. CDR3 coding DNA: TGTGCCAGCAGCCATATTCCGGCGACAGGGAAAGAGACCCAGTACTTC. Translated: CASSHIPATGKETQYF.

This chain links TRBV4-3 with TRBJ2-7; 7 bases map to TRBD2. The J segment lost 1 base and the V segment lost 1 base, leaving 1 base of the junction unmatched. Looked up from germline, CDR1 is LGHNA and CDR2 is YSLEER. This CDR3 comprises 14 residues. The CDR3: CASSQGRGSYEQYF. The CDR3 coding sequence is TGCGCCAGCAGCCAAGGGCGGGGGTCCTACGAGCAGTACTTC.

The chain's CDR3 is CASSLGGRGDEQYF. In nucleotides, the CDR3 is TGTGCCAGCAGCTTAGGTGGGCGGGGGGACGAGCAGTACTTC. The chain joins TRBV7-9 to TRBJ2-7; 8 positions agree with TRBD2. The CDR3 loop spans 14 amino acids. V gave up 1 base and J gave up 5 bases; unmatched junction bases: 4. Germline CDR1 reads SEHNR; CDR2 reads FQNEAQ (reference sequence). Combining the CDR3 with reference TRBV7-9 and TRBJ2-7 gives the whole variable domain DTGVSQNPRHKITKRGQNVTFRCDPISEHNRLYWYRQTLGQGPEFLTYFQNEAQLEKSRLLSDRFSAERPKGSFSTLEIQRTEQGDSAMYLCASSLGGRGDEQYFGPGTRLTVT.

The chain recombines TRBV11-2 with TRBJ1-2; 7 bases map to TRBD1. From germline, CDR1 is SGHAT and CDR2 FQNNGV. The ends lost 4 bases at V and 3 bases at J; junction bases unmatched: 8. The CDR3 consists of 15 residues. The CDR3 region is CASSSPGQKHYGYTF. The CDR3 DNA follows: TGTGCCAGCAGCTCGCCGGGACAGAAGCACTATGGCTACACCTTC.

The genes are TRBV7-9 and TRBJ2-3; weak D call: TRBD2 (6 bases). The CDR3 length is 15 residues. Deletions cut 5 bases from V and 4 bases from J, with 16 bases between. CDR1 is SEHNR and CDR2 is FQNEAQ in the germline V gene (reference sequence). CDR3 in amino acids: CASSATRRGADTQYF. The CDR3 bases are TGTGCCAGCAGCGCTACTAGGAGGGGCGCAGATACGCAGTATTTT.